These T cell receptor beta chains were read from a single sample in a study of cytotoxic CD8 clonotypes in ibrutinib-treated CLL. Using immunoSEQ multiplex PCR, the repertoire was profiled, and TCRdb retains in-frame clones only, with some absent. In the table there are approximately 140,000 clones, 60% to 85% of which are singletons. The specimen was PBMCs, collected after 12 months of ibrutinib treatment. The receptors come from a human donor with chronic lymphocytic leukemia. The CDR3 runs from the conserved cysteine through the conserved F or W. The order of the fields is V gene, J gene, D gene, CDR3 protein. A D gene is named only where the DNA matches it firmly.

V gene: TRBV5-4; J gene: TRBJ1-2; D gene: NA; CDR3 protein: CASSLVVYGYTF
V gene: TRBV19; J gene: TRBJ2-1; D gene: NA; CDR3 protein: CASSTQGTYNEQFF
V gene: TRBV7-2; J gene: TRBJ2-7; D gene: NA; CDR3 protein: CASSLSFSSYEQYF
V gene: TRBV18; J gene: TRBJ2-1; D gene: NA; CDR3 protein: CASSPGLPNNEQFF
V gene: TRBV19; J gene: TRBJ1-1; D gene: NA; CDR3 protein: CASSMIRSYTEAFF
V gene: TRBV2; J gene: TRBJ2-3; D gene: NA; CDR3 protein: CASSEDLGSDTQYF
V gene: TRBV5-1; J gene: TRBJ2-7; D gene: TRBD2; CDR3 protein: CASSSGGSGVYEQYF
V gene: TRBV19; J gene: TRBJ2-7; D gene: NA; CDR3 protein: CASSTDRIGTGNYEQYF
V gene: TRBV30; J gene: TRBJ2-7; D gene: NA; CDR3 protein: CAWSVSEVPYEQYF
V gene: TRBV10-3; J gene: TRBJ1-1; D gene: NA; CDR3 protein: CAISESDSGAFF
V gene: TRBV11-1; J gene: TRBJ1-6; D gene: NA; CDR3 protein: CASSLGGSPLHF
V gene: TRBV29-1; J gene: TRBJ2-3; D gene: TRBD2; CDR3 protein: CSVATSGVTDTQYF